This TCR beta chain is drawn from a study of cytomegalovirus exposure and HLA in healthy donors. Whole-study results and caveats: According to the study, 150 to 200 TCR beta chains were cytomegalovirus-associated. When the data were analyzed later, several of the most significant clusters appeared to be linked to common viral pathogens. Some V segments, including TRBV6-2 and TRBV6-3, were excluded as indistinguishable.

Healthy bone marrow donors made up the donors. This clone showed up just once. Its antigen is as yet unknown. In the PCR, 60 Vbeta and 13 Jbeta primers were used. Repertoires were generated with immunoSEQ multiplex PCR, while TCRdb's copy carries only in-frame clones and drops some. The data contain approximately 120,000 clones, approximately 87% of them seen just once; the ten biggest clones take up around 20%. V lost 5 bases, J lost 5 bases, and 12 bases stayed unmatched. The CDR3 totals 15 residues. Germline CDR1 and CDR2: SGHDT and YYEEEE. The chain combines TRBV5-6 with TRBJ1-2; 7 positions match TRBD1. This clonotype originated in a man aged 18 to 35 in good health and CMV-seropositive. The sample comprised PBMCs. CDR3 residues: CASSSRDSGLYGYTF. The DNA for the CDR3 is TGTGCCAGCAGTTCCCGGGACAGTGGACTATATGGCTACACCTTC.